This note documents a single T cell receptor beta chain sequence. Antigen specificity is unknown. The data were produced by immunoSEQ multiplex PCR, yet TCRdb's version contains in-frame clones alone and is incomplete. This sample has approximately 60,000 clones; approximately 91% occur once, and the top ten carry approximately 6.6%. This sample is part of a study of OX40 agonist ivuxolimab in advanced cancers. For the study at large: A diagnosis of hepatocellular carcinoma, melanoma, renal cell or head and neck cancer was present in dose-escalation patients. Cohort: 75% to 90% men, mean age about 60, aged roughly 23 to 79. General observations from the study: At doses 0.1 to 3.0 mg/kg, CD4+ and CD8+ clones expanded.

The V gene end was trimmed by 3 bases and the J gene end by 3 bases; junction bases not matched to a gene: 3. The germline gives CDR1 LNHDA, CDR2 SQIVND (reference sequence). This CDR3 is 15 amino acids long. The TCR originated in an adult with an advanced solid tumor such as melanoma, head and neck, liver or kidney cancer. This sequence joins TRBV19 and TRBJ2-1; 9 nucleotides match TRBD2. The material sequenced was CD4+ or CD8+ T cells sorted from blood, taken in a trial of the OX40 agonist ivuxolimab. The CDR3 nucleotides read TGTGCCAGTAGTATGACTAGCGGCAACTACAATGAGCAGTTCTTC. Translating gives CASSMTSGNYNEQFF.